This T cell receptor beta chain stems from a study of neurological immune-mediated disorders. TCRdb ran MiXCR on the 5' RACE reads and lists one entry per CDR3 protein. Of 55,000 to 65,000 distinct CDR3 sequences in the sample, 3.5% to 4.5% are singletons; the top ten hold 2.2%. Germline loops: CDR1 SGHTA, CDR2 FQGNSA. With 6 bases clipped from V and 6 bases from J, the junction kept 11 bases outside the gene matches. There are 15 residues in the CDR3. This clonotype was detected many times. This chain connects TRBV7-2 to TRBJ2-3; TRBD1 agrees at 8 bases. This TCR came from a woman aged 45-65 years with multiple sclerosis. What was sequenced was PBMCs. CDR3 in DNA: TGTGCCAGCAGACATGACAGGGGAGAGGGGGATACGCAGTATTTT. It yields the protein CASRHDRGEGDTQYF.